The clone carrying this T cell receptor (beta chain) has ten or more counts. This sample was taken from a study of T cells in Graves' hyperthyroidism and ophthalmopathy. Hyperthyroidism patients were newly diagnosed, had disease duration under 2 months, and were aged 18 to 65 years. V lost 2 bases and J lost 3, with 7 bases in between. The length of the CDR3 is 13 residues. CDR1 is KGHSH and CDR2 is LQKENI in the germline V gene. RNA transcripts gave rise to amplified TCR beta CDR3 regions. Using the HTBI primer set, a first-round RT-PCR was run on the TCR CDR3. One entry per CDR3 protein, called by TCRdb with MiXCR from the multiplex PCR reads. The repertoire consists of 380,000 or so distinct CDR3 sequences, with approximately 13% occurring once and the leading ten covering approximately 23%.

The chain joins TRBV18 to TRBJ2-5, with no clear D. This receptor was taken from a woman between 25 and 40 years old with Graves' hyperthyroidism. The sample consisted of blood. The CDR3 spells CASSPGQKETQYF. The CDR3 DNA reads as TGTGCCAGCTCACCAGGGCAGAAAGAGACCCAGTACTTC.